This entry lists 20 T cell receptor beta chains sequenced from one sample in a study of CD8+CD57+ T cells in acquired aplastic anemia. Only patients with CD8+CD57+ cell expansion on flow cytometry were chosen for sequencing. Genomic DNA templated the TCR beta VDJ and CDR3 profiling. TCRdb re-derived calls from the reads in MiXCR, one entry per CDR3 protein. The sample holds 150,000 to 200,000 distinct CDR3 sequences, roughly 43% seen once. The sequenced sample was sorted CD4+, CD8+, or CD8+CD57+ T cells (not recorded which) from PBMCs. These receptors were taken from a human donor with aplastic anemia.

This chain joins TRBV15 and TRBJ2-2, with TRBD2 identical over 12 bases. J was trimmed by 4 bases and V by 3 bases; bases with no gene match: 9. The CDR3 contains 18 residues. Germline V gene data show CDR1 as LNHNV and CDR2 as YYDKDF (reference sequence). The CDR3: CATSSRPTSGGTTGELFF. For the CDR3, the DNA is TGTGCCACCAGCAGTCGACCCACTAGCGGGGGGACCACCGGGGAGCTGTTTTTT.

This clonotype came up many times. This sequence joins TRBV7-2 and TRBJ2-3; no definite D call. This CDR3 spans 14 amino acids. Trimming cost V 0 bases and J 0 bases, with 4 bases left between them. Germline V gene data show CDR1 as SGHTA and CDR2 as FQGNSA. The CDR3 DNA sequence: TGTGCCAGCAGCTTAGCCACTAGCACAGATACGCAGTATTTT. Protein sequence: CASSLATSTDTQYF.

As for this clonotype: A single base separates this from a much larger clone, so it may be a read error. The CDR3 is CSAISGANLNEQYF. The CDR3 bases are TGCAGTGCCATTAGCGGGGCAAACCTCAACGAGCAGTACTTC. The chain couples TRBV20-1 to TRBJ2-7; TRBD2 matches 8 bases. V dropped 6 bases and J dropped 5; count of bases not matched to a gene: 12. This CDR3 comprises 14 residues. The germline gives CDR1 DFQATT, CDR2 SNEGSKA (reference sequence).

Details on this clonotype: A much larger clonotype is one base distant, so this may be a read error. This chain links TRBV3-1 with TRBJ1-1, with D possibly matching TRBD1 (5 bases). Germline V gene sequence: CDR1 LGHDT, CDR2 YNNKEL (reference sequence). The CDR3 covers 13 residues. The CDR3 DNA reads as TGTGCCAGCGGCCAAGATGGCAGGGCGGCAGCTTTCTTT. This codes for CASGQDGRAAAFF.

This clonotype was seen only a few times. The chain is built from TRBV5-8 and TRBJ2-5; D call uncertain. The germline V gene encodes CDR1 SGHTS and CDR2 YDEGEE. The CDR3 consists of 14 residues. The germline V and J ends were trimmed by 0 bases and 1 base, with 7 bases remaining between them. CDR3 nucleotide sequence: TGTGCCAGCAGCTTGGGATTCGCCCAAGAGACCCAGTACTTC. It codes for CASSLGFAQETQYF. Full variable domain (missing parts from reference TRBV5-8 and TRBJ2-5): EAGVTQSPTHLIKTRGQQATLRCSPISGHTSVYWYQQALGLGLQFLLWYDEGEERNRGNFPPRFSGRQFPNYSSELNVNALELEDSALYLCASSLGFAQETQYFGPGTRLLVL.

This chain joins TRBV10-3 and TRBJ1-3, with D perhaps matching TRBD1 (6 bases). The length of the CDR3 is 13 residues. Trimming took 7 bases from V and 4 from J, leaving 11 bases between them. CDR1 ENHRY and CDR2 SYGVKD come from the germline V gene. The CDR3 sequence: CAITGDTGNTIYF. The DNA of the CDR3 is TGTGCCATCACCGGGGACACCGGAAACACCATATATTTT.

There are many counts of this clonotype. The V gene is TRBV5-6, the J gene TRBJ1-1; the D gene is possibly TRBD1 (5 bases). Germline lookup yields CDR1 SGHDT and CDR2 YYEEEE. V dropped 4 bases and J dropped 7 bases, with 11 bases sitting between them. The CDR3 contains 12 residues. Here the CDR3 DNA reads TGTGCCAGCAGCCCGGGGGGGGATGAAGCTTTCTTT. The encoded protein is CASSPGGDEAFF.

This clonotype was seen repeatedly, ten times or more. This sequence joins TRBV20-1 and TRBJ2-3, with TRBD1 matching 9 bases. With 4 bases clipped from V and 5 bases from J, the junction kept 7 bases outside the gene matches. Germline CDR1 DFQATT, CDR2 SNEGSKA (reference sequence). CDR3 length: 14 amino acids. DNA of the CDR3: TGCAGTGCTAATAACAGGGGGCTTGGAGATACGCAGTATTTT. It translates to CSANNRGLGDTQYF.

This clonotype was counted many times. The rearrangement uses TRBV19 and TRBJ1-1; D is unclear. V shed 5 bases and J shed 0 bases, with 10 bases lying between them. Per the germline V gene, CDR1 is LNHDA and CDR2 is SQIVND (reference sequence). The CDR3 length is 14 residues. CDR3: CASSGPLLNTEAFF. In DNA, the CDR3 is TGTGCCAGTAGTGGGCCCCTACTGAACACTGAAGCTTTCTTT.

V and J are TRBV7-8 and TRBJ1-6, with 7 bases identical to TRBD1. Germline V gene sequence: CDR1 SGHVS, CDR2 FQNEAQ. J lost 0 bases, V lost 6 bases, and 5 bases had no gene match. The CDR3 spans 16 residues. DNA of the CDR3: TGTGCCAGCAGGGGGGACAGCTACTCCTATAATTCACCCCTCCACTTT. Residues: CASRGDSYSYNSPLHF.

The rearrangement joins TRBV20-1 to TRBJ2-7, with D possibly TRBD1 on 6 matching bases. Germline V lookup: CDR1 DFQATT, CDR2 SNEGSKA (reference sequence). This CDR3 has 11 amino acids. V lost 6 bases to trimming and J lost 4 bases, with 10 bases between them. The chain's CDR3 is CSAKTGYEQYF. CDR3 sequence (DNA): TGCAGTGCGAAGACAGGTTACGAGCAGTACTTC.

On this clonotype: Compared with germline, one end of the junction differs, possibly owing to a read error. The chain uses TRBV19 and TRBJ1-2; 9 nucleotides line up with TRBD1. Germline loops: CDR1 LNHDA, CDR2 SQIVND (reference sequence). The CDR3 loop spans 19 amino acids. The CDR3 here is CAGSSSSSRDRAGGHGYTF. The CDR3 bases are TGTGCCGGTAGTTCTTCCTCGTCCCGGGACAGGGCCGGTGGCCATGGCTACACCTTC.

This clonotype was detected many times. J is TRBJ1-1 and V is TRBV2, with TRBD1 as a possible D gene (5 bases). CDR1 is SNHLY, CDR2 FYNNEI, per germline. There are 13 residues in the CDR3. Here the CDR3 DNA reads TGTGCAGCACGGGGGGAGGGGAACACTGAAGCTTTCTTT. Protein sequence: CAARGEGNTEAFF.

The chain is built from TRBV15 and TRBJ2-7; 10 nucleotides line up with TRBD1. Germline loops: CDR1 LNHNV, CDR2 YYDKDF (reference sequence). CDR3 length: 14 amino acids. V trimming: 5 bases; J trimming: 5 bases; junction bases outside the gene matches: 6. The CDR3 loop is CATSLTGGRDEQYF. The CDR3 bases are TGTGCCACCAGCCTGACAGGGGGCAGGGACGAGCAGTACTTC.

This clonotype was observed at least ten times. V gene TRBV2 combines with J gene TRBJ1-5; tentatively, D is TRBD1 (6 bases). The CDR3 is made up of 17 amino acids. Germline V gene lookup returns CDR1 SNHLY and CDR2 FYNNEI. The ends were cut back, 1 base at V and 6 bases at J, with 19 bases in the middle. As DNA, the CDR3 is TGTGCCAGCAGTGAAGAGGCAGGGATGATAGGGGGTCAGCCCCAGCATTTT. Its protein is CASSEEAGMIGGQPQHF.

Comments on this clonotype: The conserved phenylalanine or tryptophan is not found at the CDR3 terminus, so this likely reflects a read error. The gene calls are TRBV4-1 and TRBJ2-7; 11 nucleotides line up with TRBD2. CDR3 length equals 16 residues. With 1 base clipped from V and 3 bases from J, the junction kept 5 bases outside the gene matches. Germline CDR1 reads MGHRA; CDR2 reads YSYEKL. CDR3 region: CASSQGGSGGVYEQYL. DNA for the CDR3: TGCGCCAGCAGCCAAGGTGGTAGCGGGGGGGTCTACGAGCAGTACCTC.

The chain carries TRBV5-4 and TRBJ1-4, with TRBD1 matching over 12 bases. The germline gives CDR1 SGHNT, CDR2 YYREEE (reference sequence). This CDR3 contains 18 residues. With V trimmed by 4 bases and J by 4 bases, 11 bases remained unmatched. CDR3 sequence: CASSLLGTGGNVNEKLFF. CDR3 DNA: TGTGCCAGCAGCCTGTTAGGGACAGGGGGCAACGTTAATGAAAAACTGTTTTTT.

CDR3 residues: CASSQDLRQGRQETQYF. CDR3 nucleotides: TGCGCCAGCAGCCAAGATCTTAGACAGGGGCGCCAAGAGACCCAGTACTTC. V and J are TRBV4-3 and TRBJ2-5; 8 bases are shared with TRBD1. The CDR3 runs to 17 residues. Germline lookup yields CDR1 LGHNA and CDR2 YSLEER. V trimming: 0 bases; J trimming: 1 base; junction bases outside the gene matches: 7.

CDR3 sequence (DNA): TGTGCCAGCAGCCAAGGATTTAGCTCCTACGAGCAGTACTTC. Its translation is CASSQGFSSYEQYF. The V and J genes are TRBV6-1 and TRBJ2-7; D ambiguous. Trimming removed 6 bases from V and 0 bases from J, with 12 bases in between. The CDR3 is 14 amino acids. Germline loops: CDR1 MNHNS, CDR2 SASEGT.

This clonotype was counted a single time. The CDR3 here is CASSRGTSGGRKYF. In DNA form, the CDR3 reads TGTGCCAGCAGCCGTGGGACTAGCGGGGGGCGAAAGTACTTC. The chain uses TRBV11-2 and TRBJ2-7; the match to TRBD2 covers 15 bases. The CDR3 is made up of 14 amino acids. The germline V gene has CDR1 SGHAT and CDR2 FQNNGV. V was pared by 5 bases and J by 11 bases, with 7 bases of the junction left unmatched. The complete variable domain, with remaining parts taken from reference TRBV11-2 and TRBJ2-7, reads EAGVAQSPRYKIIEKRQSVAFWCNPISGHATLYWYQQILGQGPKLLIQFQNNGVVDDSQLPKDRFSAERLKGVDSTLKIQPAKLEDSAVYLCASSRGTSGGRKYFGPGTRLTVT.